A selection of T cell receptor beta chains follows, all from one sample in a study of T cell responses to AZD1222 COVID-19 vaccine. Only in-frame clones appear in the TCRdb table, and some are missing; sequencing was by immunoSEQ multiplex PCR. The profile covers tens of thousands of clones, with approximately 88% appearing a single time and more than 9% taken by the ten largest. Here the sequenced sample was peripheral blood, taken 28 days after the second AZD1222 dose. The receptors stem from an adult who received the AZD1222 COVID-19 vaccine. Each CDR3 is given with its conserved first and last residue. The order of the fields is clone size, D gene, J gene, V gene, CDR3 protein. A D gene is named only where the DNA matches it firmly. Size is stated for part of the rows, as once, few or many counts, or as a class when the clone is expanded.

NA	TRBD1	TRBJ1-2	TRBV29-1	CSVGGGQGTHYGYTF
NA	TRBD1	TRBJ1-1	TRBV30	CAWDRGRGTEAFF
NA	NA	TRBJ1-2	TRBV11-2	CASSLDLRGGNYGYTF
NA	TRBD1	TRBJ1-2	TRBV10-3	CAISEQGDRGEYTF
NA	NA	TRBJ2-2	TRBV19	CASSAATGANTGELFF
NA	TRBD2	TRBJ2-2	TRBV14	CASSQAPPSGGDVTGELFF
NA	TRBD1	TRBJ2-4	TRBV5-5	CASRPGQLGKNIQYF
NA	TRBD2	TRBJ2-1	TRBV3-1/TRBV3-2	CASSQDLWTSGGGYNEQFF
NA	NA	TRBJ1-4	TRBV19	CASGRGGGQEKLFF
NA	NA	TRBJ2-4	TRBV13	CASSFGRPPKSQYF
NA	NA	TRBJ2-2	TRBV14	CASSQDLGVGELFF
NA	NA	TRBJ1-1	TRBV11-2	CASRPGPGQTEAFF
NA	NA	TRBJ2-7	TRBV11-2	CASSLRSQGSYEQYF
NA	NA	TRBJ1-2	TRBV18	CASSRYWRGRVDGYTF
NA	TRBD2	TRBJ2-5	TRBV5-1	CASRWTSGGLPETQYF
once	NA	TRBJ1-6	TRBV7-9	CASSSYGGRYNSPLHF
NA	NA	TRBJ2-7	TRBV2	CASSEEGSSYEQYF
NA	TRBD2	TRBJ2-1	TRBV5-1	CASSPGLAGESQFF
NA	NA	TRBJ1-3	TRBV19	CASSELSSGNTIYF
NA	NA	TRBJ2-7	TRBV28	CASSTTGSYEQYF
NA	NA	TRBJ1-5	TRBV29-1	CSVVGRVGEPQHF
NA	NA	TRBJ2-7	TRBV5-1	CASSLDVYEQYF
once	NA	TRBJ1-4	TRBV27	CASSFQGKEKLFF
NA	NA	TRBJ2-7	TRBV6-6	CASSFRVYEQYF
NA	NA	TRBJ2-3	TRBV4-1	CASSQESPGSQMYTQYF
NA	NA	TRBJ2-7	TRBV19	CASTDSYEQYF
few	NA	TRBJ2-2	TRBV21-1	CASSHRENTGELFF
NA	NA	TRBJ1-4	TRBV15	CATSRDRGGVQEKLFF
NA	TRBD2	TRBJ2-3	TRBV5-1	CASGLAGGGTDTQYF
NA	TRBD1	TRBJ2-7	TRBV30	CAWKKAGGGIYEQYF
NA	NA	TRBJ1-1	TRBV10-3	CAIREFIQAVGLNTEAFF
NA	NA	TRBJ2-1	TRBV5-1	CASSLASTRYNEQFF